This T cell receptor (beta chain) is from a study of T cell responses to AZD1222 COVID-19 vaccine (dated by TCRdb to the early 2020s). Notes on the research overall: TCR sequencing covered over 230 trial participants: 200 to 220 given two doses of AZD1222 and 26 given two doses of MenACWY control vaccine. Trial participants were enrolled by age into 18-55, 56-69 and 70-plus year subgroups, with approximately 160, 26 and 62 TCR-sequenced participants respectively. What the research found in general, with its limitations: Conclusions about previously exposed vaccinees are limited, since just 6 or 7 AZD1222 recipients were seropositive for SARS-CoV-2 at baseline. Participants were mostly white British, with more females than males. The authors suggested clonal diversity may have been underestimated. Reportedly, close to half of the unique spike-specific TCRs recognized epitopes lying outside the regions that are mutated in the B.1.351 and B.1.1.7 variants. The vaccine-associated CD4 TCRs covered the entire spike protein, and the dominant responses fell in regions 160-218 and 743-854. After two AZD1222 doses, both the breadth and the depth of spike-specific TCRs were significantly higher than at day 0 and than in MenACWY recipients. No day 14 peak-response samples were available, so repertoires were characterized only after the peak T cell response. In the small 56-69-year group, the increase in depth fell short of significance, most likely because of low power.

Concerning this clone: Its recognized antigen is unknown. No base-level quality is on record; no much larger clone is a single base apart.

The label giving this sample's time point can be read as: about 28 days (+/-7) after the second vaccine dose. AZD1222 recipients given second doses at about 4 weeks or at about 12 weeks were pooled, since spike-specific TCR depth and breadth were not found to differ between the two schedules. Samples from vaccinated people were obtained from the UK trials COV001 and COV002, which included a single-blind randomized controlled phase 2/3 trial of AZD1222 (ChAdOx1 nCoV-19) in healthy adults. For TCRbeta chain sequencing, PBMC samples were collected from trial participants at day 0 and at day 28 after the second dose. Via the germline V gene (reference sequence), CDR1 is PRHDT and CDR2 FYEKMQ. The junction shows trimming of 2 bases on V and 2 bases on J, plus 7 bases between the germline ends. CDR3 length: 13 amino acids, cysteine to phenylalanine. The kept DNA is CDR3 alone, 39 bases in frame from the first base.

The CDR3 regions of human TCRbeta chains were subjected to immunosequencing. From the authors' description of their analysis: Repertoire TCRs were checked for matches against a reference library of SARS-CoV-2-specific TCRs that had been generated using the MIRA antigen-specificity platform. Breadth meant the fraction of unique TCRs that were SARS-CoV-2-associated, whereas depth meant the fraction of total T cells that were SARS-CoV-2-associated. Using the MIRA data, each spike-specific TCR was assigned both to the spike region to which the TCR was reactive and to a CD4 or CD8 class. Log10-transformed breadth and depth values were compared by one-way ANOVA with Sidak's multiple comparisons tests. The table comes from immuneACCESS by way of TCRdb, which keeps in-frame sequences with V and J called. Part of the clones is missing from these tables; in studies checked, under half for an unresolved V gene and the rest for unknown reasons. V, J and clone size were drawn from that table, and D and trimming were deduced from the DNA. Recorded for this sample are about 94,000 clones; 85% of them occurred a single time. The leading ten clones occupy roughly 5% of the sample.

The receptor chain draws on TRBV13 and TRBJ2-7, with the D gene too uncertain to name. This specimen consisted of peripheral blood, obtained 28 days after the second AZD1222 dose. This TCR derives from an adult who received the AZD1222 COVID-19 vaccine. The DNA is TGTGCCAGCAGCTTACAGCGAACCTACGAGCAGTACTTC. This encodes CASSLQRTYEQYF.